This passage covers 20 T cell receptor beta chains from one sample sequenced in a study of cytomegalovirus exposure and HLA in healthy donors. A multiplex PCR was run with 60 Vbeta primers and 13 Jbeta primers. Profiling relied on immunoSEQ multiplex PCR, and the TCRdb table lists in-frame clones only, not all of them. The sample lists roughly 160,000 clones, around 82% occurring once. The sample taken for sequencing was PBMCs. All receptors derive from a man aged 30 to 45 in good health and CMV-seronegative.

The CDR3 nucleotides are TGCGCCAGCAGCCAAGTAGCGGGAGAGTTCTACGAGCAGTACTTC. This sequence encodes CASSQVAGEFYEQYF. J is TRBJ2-7 and V is TRBV4-1; 9 bases agree with TRBD2. V was pared by 1 base and J by 3 bases, with 4 bases of the junction left unmatched. The CDR3 consists of 15 residues. Per the germline V gene, CDR1 is MGHRA and CDR2 is YSYEKL.

The chain employs TRBV15 and TRBJ1-1; perhaps TRBD1 as D (5 bases). This CDR3 spans 17 amino acids. Looked up from germline, CDR1 is LNHNV and CDR2 is YYDKDF (reference sequence). The ends were cut back, 2 bases at V and 2 bases at J, with 18 bases in the middle. The CDR3 DNA is TGTGCCACCAGCAGAAAAACGGGGGGAGGGGTAAACACTGAAGCTTTCTTT. Protein sequence: CATSRKTGGGVNTEAFF.

This rearrangement joins TRBV7-3 to TRBJ2-1, with 14 bases that match TRBD2. CDR1 and CDR2 from the germline V gene are SGHTA and FQGTGA. After removal of 5 bases from V and 4 bases from J, the junction contained 7 bases not matched to a gene. The CDR3 covers 17 residues. For the CDR3, the DNA is TGTGCCAGCAGCCGAGGGACTAGCGGGAGCCAGTACAATGAGCAGTTCTTC. As protein: CASSRGTSGSQYNEQFF. The full variable domain, completed using reference TRBV7-3 and TRBJ2-1, is GAGVSQTPSNKVTEKGKYVELRCDPISGHTALYWYRQSLGQGPEFLIYFQGTGAADDSGLPNDRFFAVRPEGSVSTLKIQRTERGDSAVYLCASSRGTSGSQYNEQFFGPGTRLTVL.

V and J are TRBV19 and TRBJ2-1, with a tentative D call TRBD1 (7 bases). V lost 7 bases, J lost 8 bases, and 18 bases lay in between. From germline, CDR1 is LNHDA and CDR2 SQIVND (reference sequence). This CDR3 spans 14 amino acids. CDR3 residues: CASKGTGEVDEQFF. The CDR3 coding sequence is TGTGCCAGTAAAGGAACAGGGGAGGTTGATGAGCAGTTCTTC.

The chain employs TRBV25-1 and TRBJ2-2; D remains unclear. V was shortened by 5 bases and J by 0 bases, with 19 bases between the two germline ends. The germline V gene has CDR1 MGHDK and CDR2 SYGVNS. This CDR3 spans 18 amino acids. CDR3 DNA: TGTGCCAGCAGTACGACCCACAGTGGTCTGGCGAACACCGGGGAGCTGTTTTTT. Translating it yields CASSTTHSGLANTGELFF.

This rearrangement joins TRBV19 to TRBJ2-3; D is ambiguous. The CDR3 length is 16 residues. Trimming took off 2 bases at V and 1 base at J, with 13 bases between the two ends. CDR1 LNHDA and CDR2 SQIVND come from the germline V gene (reference sequence). This chain's CDR3 is CASSIRTNTRTDTQYF. CDR3 DNA: TGTGCCAGTAGTATACGAACTAATACACGCACAGATACGCAGTATTTT.

The rearrangement joins TRBV7-4 to TRBJ1-3; 7 bases agree with TRBD1. Germline assignment: CDR1 SGHVT and CDR2 SQSDAQ. The junction had 7 bases not matched to a gene; V was cut back by 6 bases and J by 2 bases. The CDR3 is made up of 15 amino acids. In DNA form, the CDR3 reads TGTGCCAGCAGGACAGGGACCAATCCTGGAAACACCATATATTTT. Its protein is CASRTGTNPGNTIYF. The full variable domain, rest sourced from reference TRBV7-4 and TRBJ1-3, is GAGVSQSPRYKVAKRGRDVALRCDSISGHVTLYWYRQTLGQGSEVLTYSQSDAQRDKSGRPSGRFSAERPERSVSTLKIQRTEQGDSAVYLCASRTGTNPGNTIYFGEGSWLTVV.

V gene TRBV7-3 combines with J gene TRBJ1-2, with D perhaps TRBD1 (6 bases). Germline CDR1 and CDR2: SGHTA and FQGTGA. The CDR3 spans 13 residues. V lost 4 bases and J 6 bases, leaving 12 bases between the germline ends. The CDR3 sequence is CASSSLSGDGYTF. CDR3 sequence (DNA): TGTGCCAGCAGCTCCCTGTCAGGGGATGGCTACACCTTC.

About this clone: Other DNA variants within this sample encode the same CDR3. The rearrangement joins TRBV6-6 to TRBJ1-2; 8 bases are shared with TRBD1. This CDR3 has 15 residues. Germline V gene data show CDR1 as MNHNY and CDR2 as SVGAGI (reference sequence). V dropped 6 bases and J dropped 4; count of bases not matched to a gene: 10. CDR3: CASSRQGQGGYGYTF. The CDR3 DNA reads as TGTGCCAGCAGCCGCCAAGGACAGGGTGGCTATGGCTACACCTTC.

The chain employs TRBV5-1 and TRBJ1-2; D gene uncertain. The CDR3 totals 17 residues. Germline CDR1 and CDR2: SGHRS and YFSETQ. The V and J ends lost 0 bases and 8 bases respectively, with 23 bases between them. CDR3 sequence: CASSLEGSAPALRGYTF. Written as DNA, the CDR3 is TGCGCCAGCAGCTTGGAAGGTTCGGCCCCGGCCCTCAGGGGCTACACCTTC. Variable domain in full (rest from reference TRBV5-1 and TRBJ1-2): KAGVTQTPRYLIKTRGQQVTLSCSPISGHRSVSWYQQTPGQGLQFLFEYFSETQRNKGNFPGRFSGRQFSNSRSEMNVSTLELGDSALYLCASSLEGSAPALRGYTFGSGTRLTVV.

The chain carries TRBV28 and TRBJ2-5; TRBD2 aligns across 13 bases. The germline V gene encodes CDR1 MDHEN and CDR2 SYDVKM. The CDR3 totals 16 residues. With V trimmed by 5 bases and J by 3 bases, 6 bases remained unmatched. CDR3 sequence: CASSNRLAGGEETQYF. In DNA form, the CDR3 reads TGTGCCAGCAGTAACCGACTAGCGGGGGGCGAAGAGACCCAGTACTTC.

The V call is TRBV2, the J call TRBJ2-4, with a weak D call TRBD2 (5 bases). Trimming shortened V by 6 bases and J by 1 base, and 13 bases separated the two germline ends. Germline values: CDR1 SNHLY, CDR2 FYNNEI. The length of the CDR3 is 15 residues. CDR3 nucleotide sequence: TGTGCCAGCAGCCTGGACGGGATTGCCAAAAACATTCAGTACTTC. Translated, it gives CASSLDGIAKNIQYF.

There are a few counts of this clone. J is TRBJ1-5 and V is TRBV30, with TRBD1 as a possible D gene (5 bases). The CDR3 spans 13 residues. The V and J ends lost 0 bases and 2 bases respectively, with 5 bases between them. The V gene's germline CDR1 is GTSNPN and CDR2 SVGIG (reference sequence). The CDR3 nucleotides read TGTGCCTGGAGTGTACAGGGCAATCAGCCCCAGCATTTT. Protein product: CAWSVQGNQPQHF.

The genes are TRBV5-4 and TRBJ1-3; D is unclear. There are 13 residues in the CDR3. Trimming shortened V by 6 bases and J by 0 bases, and 7 bases separated the two germline ends. CDR1 and CDR2 from the germline V gene are SGHNT and YYREEE (reference sequence). CDR3 amino acids: CASNANSGNTIYF. The CDR3 coding sequence is TGTGCCAGCAACGCGAACTCTGGAAACACCATATATTTT.

The chain combines TRBV9 with TRBJ2-5; the match to TRBD1 covers 7 bases. The CDR3 runs to 16 residues. CDR1 is SGDLS, CDR2 YYNGEE, per germline. Unmatched junction bases numbered 12, after V lost 3 bases and J lost 4 bases. The CDR3 here is CASSAHNRRTGETQYF. DNA for the CDR3: TGTGCCAGCAGCGCACACAACCGACGGACAGGAGAGACCCAGTACTTC.

The chain joins TRBV5-5 to TRBJ2-1; D call uncertain. V lost 2 bases, J lost 8 bases, and 5 bases lay in between. Germline CDR1 and CDR2: SGHKS and YYEKEE (reference sequence). The length of the CDR3 is 11 residues. In DNA form, the CDR3 reads TGTGCCAGCAGCTTTATTGATGAGCAGTTCTTC. Its translation: CASSFIDEQFF.

The chain employs TRBV4-3 and TRBJ2-1; weak D call: TRBD2 (7 bases). The CDR3 spans 18 residues. Trimming shortened V by 0 bases and J by 5 bases, and 20 bases separated the two germline ends. From germline, CDR1 is LGHNA and CDR2 YSLEER. CDR3 amino acids: CASSQDSPRRGGDNEQFF. Here the CDR3 DNA reads TGCGCCAGCAGCCAAGATAGTCCCCGTAGGGGGGGTGACAATGAGCAGTTCTTC.

CDR3: CASSLEGTPGQTNYGYTF. The DNA of the CDR3 is TGTGCCAGCAGCTTGGAGGGTACTCCCGGACAGACTAACTATGGCTACACCTTC. This chain uses TRBV5-6 with TRBJ1-2; D may be TRBD1 (6 bases). CDR3 length: 18 amino acids. Looked up from germline, CDR1 is SGHDT and CDR2 is YYEEEE. The germline V and J ends were trimmed by 0 bases and 0 bases, with 18 bases remaining between them.

The chain carries TRBV7-2 and TRBJ2-5; 12 nucleotides agree with TRBD2. The CDR3 has 19 residues. With V trimmed by 5 bases and J by 1 base, 14 bases remained unmatched. CDR1 is SGHTA and CDR2 is FQGNSA in the germline V gene. Here the CDR3 reads CASSLGLAGYLSGQETQYF. As DNA, the CDR3 is TGTGCCAGCAGCCTAGGACTAGCGGGATACCTTTCTGGCCAAGAGACCCAGTACTTC.

The chain couples TRBV5-1 to TRBJ2-1; perhaps TRBD2 as D (5 bases). Germline V gene lookup returns CDR1 SGHRS and CDR2 YFSETQ. The ends were cut back, 6 bases at V and 5 bases at J, with 18 bases in the middle. The CDR3 is 15 amino acids. CDR3 in amino acids: CASTPILPGNNEQFF. The CDR3 bases are TGCGCCAGCACCCCGATCTTGCCGGGGAACAATGAGCAGTTCTTC.